This TCR beta chain was captured by sequencing in a study of cytomegalovirus exposure and HLA in healthy donors. PCR employed 60 Vbeta and 13 Jbeta primers. TCRdb's table, derived via immunoSEQ multiplex PCR, lists solely in-frame clones and lacks some. This sample has some 130,000 clones, with about 74% found just once. Losses at the gene ends were 3 bases for V and 0 bases for J; bases not matched to a gene: 6. CDR1 is SGDLS and CDR2 is YYNGEE in the germline V gene. The CDR3 spans 17 residues. The clonotype comes from a man aged 30 to 45 in good health and CMV-seronegative. What was sequenced was PBMCs. The rearrangement links TRBV9 to TRBJ2-2; 9 nucleotides match TRBD1. The CDR3 bases are TGTGCCAGCAGCGATGGCCGGGACAGGGCGAACACCGGGGAGCTGTTTTTT. Translated: CASSDGRDRANTGELFF.